The text below deals with one T cell receptor (beta chain). The antigen remains undetermined. The entry originates in a study of shared clonotypes between healthy human individuals. General study results and limits: Shared across four donors were roughly 4.8% of the naive CD4 clonotypes.

CDR1 is SGHDT, CDR2 YYEEEE, per germline. The CDR3 has 16 residues. Trimming left V 4 bases short and J 0 bases short, with 11 bases between. Investigators divided CD4+ cells into CD45RA+ naive and CD45RA-negative memory subsets. As handled by the study authors: Junction-only sequences without quality scores were provided by ImmunoSEQ, so filtering was different. The method was immunoSEQ multiplex PCR; TCRdb's version includes in-frame clones alone and lacks a portion of them. The V and J calls and clone size come from that table; D and trimming were worked out from the DNA. The sample lists millions of clones; roughly 94% were seen once.

The sequence was collected from a man aged 18 to 35 in good health. The genes are TRBV5-6 and TRBJ1-6; D might be TRBD1 (6 bases). Sequenced sample: naive CD4+ T cells sorted from blood. The subset here: CD45RA+ positively selected. The CDR3 DNA reads TGTGCCAGCAGCAAGAGACAGGACTCCTATAATTCACCCCTCCACTTT. This codes for CASSKRQDSYNSPLHF. Using reference TRBV5-6 and TRBJ1-6 for the parts outside the CDR3, the full variable domain is DAGVTQSPTHLIKTRGQQVTLRCSPKSGHDTVSWYQQALGQGPQFIFQYYEEEERQRGNFPDRFSGHQFPNYSSELNVNALLLGDSALYLCASSKRQDSYNSPLHFGNGTRLTVT.